This TCR beta chain was sequenced during a study of blood T cell repertoires in COVID-19. Across the study: The United States, Italy and Spain supplied acute and convalescent COVID-19 samples. PBMCs, B-cell-depleted T cells, or T cells were the source of the cDNA or gDNA that made up the material.

The CDR3 covers 14 residues. Germline loops: CDR1 ENHRY, CDR2 SYGVKD. The germline V and J ends were trimmed by 4 bases and 0 bases, with 10 bases remaining between them. In the authors' workflow: For nucleated cells, counts were estimated from reference gene primer amplification. TCRdb keeps only in-frame clones here, not all; method: immunoSEQ multiplex PCR. V and J calls plus clone size are reproduced from that table; the DNA served to infer D and trimming. The sample records roughly 200,000 clones, 90% being singletons. The sequenced material came from peripheral blood. This sequence was found in a man aged 50 to 59 with acute or convalescent COVID-19. This chain connects TRBV10-3 to TRBJ2-7; perhaps TRBD2 as D (6 bases). The CDR3 spells CAISGEVSSYEQYF. As DNA, the CDR3 is TGTGCCATCAGTGGGGAGGTAAGCTCCTACGAGCAGTACTTC.